This T cell receptor beta chain was documented in a study of blood T cell repertoires in COVID-19. On the study more broadly: COVID-19 samples, acute and convalescent, were from the United States, Italy and Spain. From T cells, B-cell-depleted T cells, or PBMCs came the material, which was cDNA or gDNA.

Here immunoSEQ multiplex PCR was the method, and the copy in TCRdb shows in-frame clones only, minus some. The sample includes roughly 86,000 clones, 82% of them seen just once. This CDR3 has 15 amino acids. The V end lost 0 bases, the J end lost 2 bases, and 11 bases lay between the germline ends. Looked up from germline, CDR1 is SGHRS and CDR2 is YFSETQ. The clonotype comes from a human donor in a cohort sampled during active COVID-19. Input material: peripheral blood. The chain is built from TRBV5-1 and TRBJ1-1; TRBD1 might be the D (6 bases). The CDR3 DNA follows: TGCGCCAGCAGCTTGGGGTGGGGACACAACACTGAAGCTTTCTTT. It translates to CASSLGWGHNTEAFF.